These T cell receptor beta chains were read from a single sample in a study of blood T cells in healthy people across ages. Via MiXCR, TCRdb re-called the 5' RACE reads, giving one row per CDR3 protein. Of about 640,000 distinct CDR3 sequences listed, approximately 30% are singletons. The specimen sequenced was blood. These TCRs come from a woman older than 75 in good health. Each CDR3 is given with its conserved first and last residue. D genes are given only for firm matches. Size is omitted from some rows. Given values are once, few, many or a class for expanded clones.

v_call	j_call	clone_size	d_call	cdr3_aa	cdr3_nt
TRBV15	TRBJ2-7	-	-	CATSRPGTSYEQYF	TGTGCCACCAGCAGACCCGGGACCTCCTACGAGCAGTACTTC
TRBV7-3	TRBJ2-1	-	-	CASGLVSLGETQFF	TGTGCCAGCGGCTTGGTCAGTCTTGGAGAGACCCAGTTCTTC
TRBV6-5	TRBJ2-5	-	TRBD2	CASARLGLAGVGTQYF	TGTGCCAGCGCAAGACTGGGGCTAGCGGGGGTCGGGACCCAGTACTTC
TRBV29-1	TRBJ2-1	many	-	CSVGASGAHNEQFF	TGCAGCGTGGGCGCCTCAGGGGCCCACAATGAGCAGTTCTTC
TRBV20-1	TRBJ1-1	few	TRBD1	CSASGQGVGNTEAFF	TGCAGTGCTAGCGGGCAGGGGGTTGGGAACACTGAAGCTTTCTTT
TRBV18	TRBJ1-5	-	-	CASSPPNRVNQPQHF	TGTGCCAGCTCACCACCTAACAGGGTCAATCAGCCCCAGCATTTT
TRBV30	TRBJ2-5	-	-	CAWEVPPFEQYF	TGTGCCTGGGAGGTCCCCCCGTTTGAGCAGTACTTC
TRBV20-1	TRBJ2-5	-	-	CSARGSAGEQYF	TGCAGTGCTAGGGGCTCCGCGGGTGAGCAGTACTTC
TRBV5-1	TRBJ1-6	-	TRBD1	CASSFGQGSSYNSPLHF	TGCGCCAGCAGCTTTGGACAGGGGAGCTCCTATAATTCACCCCTCCACTTT
TRBV20-1	TRBJ1-3	-	TRBD1	CSAQTGITGNTIYF	TGCAGTGCTCAGACAGGGATCACTGGAAACACCATATATTTT
TRBV28	TRBJ1-5	many	TRBD1	CASQQGGSNQPQHF	TGTGCCTCACAACAGGGGGGAAGCAATCAGCCCCAGCATTTT
TRBV6-2/TRBV6-3	TRBJ2-1	many	TRBD1	CASKRDSYNEQFF	TGTGCCAGCAAAAGGGACAGCTACAATGAGCAGTTCTTC
TRBV20-1	TRBJ2-5	many	-	CSATRGIETQYF	TGCAGTGCCACCCGGGGGATCGAGACCCAGTACTTC
TRBV3-1	TRBJ2-5	many	-	CASSQARRQQETQYF	TGTGCCAGCAGCCAAGCCAGGCGCCAACAAGAGACCCAGTACTTC
TRBV5-1	TRBJ2-3	many	-	CASSLGGATDTQYF	TGTGCTAGCAGCTTAGGGGGGGCCACAGATACGCAGTATTTT
TRBV11-3	TRBJ2-1	-	-	CASSLGGADNEQFF	TGTGCCAGCAGCTTAGGGGGGGCCGACAATGAGCAGTTCTTC
TRBV5-1	TRBJ2-7	-	-	CASSLESLTYEQYF	TGCGCCAGCAGCTTGGAGTCCCTAACCTACGAGCAGTACTTC
TRBV27	TRBJ2-5	-	-	CASSFGGGARETQYF	TGTGCCAGCAGTTTTGGGGGGGGCGCAAGAGAGACCCAGTACTTC
TRBV19	TRBJ2-1	many	TRBD1	CAASKRGTGGVDEQFF	TGTGCCGCTTCGAAGAGGGGGACAGGGGGTGTCGATGAGCAGTTCTTC
TRBV4-3	TRBJ2-5	many	-	CASSRLGGGPGETQYF	TGCGCCAGCAGCCGGTTGGGGGGGGGGCCAGGAGAGACCCAGTACTTC
TRBV18	TRBJ1-6	many	TRBD1	CASSPPGTVDSPLHF	TGTGCCAGCTCACCACCCGGGACAGTGGATTCACCCCTCCACTTT
TRBV6-5	TRBJ2-5	many	-	CASGRGRETQYF	TGTGCCAGCGGAAGGGGAAGGGAGACCCAGTACTTC
TRBV5-6	TRBJ1-4	-	-	CASSPLGKTNEKLFF	TGTGCCAGCAGCCCGCTGGGGAAAACTAATGAAAAACTGTTTTTT
TRBV6-1	TRBJ1-5	-	-	CAARGYQPQHF	TGTGCCGCCAGGGGTTATCAGCCCCAGCATTTT
TRBV7-3	TRBJ2-3	-	TRBD2	CAGSPILAGGPDTQYF	TGTGCCGGCAGCCCCATATTAGCGGGGGGGCCAGATACGCAGTATTTT
TRBV3-1	TRBJ2-7	many	-	CASSQGQGGGHYEQYF	TGTGCCAGCAGCCAAGGGCAGGGCGGGGGACACTACGAGCAGTACTTC
TRBV20-1	TRBJ1-5	many	-	CSAISGGGSNQPQHF	TGCAGTGCTATATCCGGAGGAGGGAGCAATCAGCCCCAGCATTTT
TRBV6-1	TRBJ2-7	many	-	CASSEAGSPTEQYF	TGTGCCAGCAGTGAAGCGGGCTCGCCGACCGAGCAGTACTTC
TRBV20-1	TRBJ1-5	many	-	CSARERYGGLNQPQHF	TGCAGTGCTAGAGAAAGGTATGGGGGGCTTAATCAGCCCCAGCATTTT
TRBV13	TRBJ2-1	many	-	CASSLGLTTYNEQFF	TGTGCCAGCAGCTTAGGCCTTACGACCTACAATGAGCAGTTCTTC
TRBV5-1	TRBJ2-3	many	TRBD2	CASSSLAGGIGDTQYF	TGCGCCAGCAGCTCCCTAGCGGGGGGAATCGGAGATACGCAGTATTTT
TRBV7-8	TRBJ1-5	-	-	CAGSLEAEPRNQPQHF	TGTGCCGGCAGCTTAGAGGCAGAGCCACGCAATCAGCCCCAGCATTTT
TRBV5-1	TRBJ1-2	-	TRBD1	CASSVSGTGSYGYTF	TGCGCCAGCAGCGTATCCGGGACAGGGTCGTATGGCTACACCTTC
TRBV6-1	TRBJ2-3	many	TRBD1	CASSAGQTTDTQYF	TGTGCCAGCAGTGCGGGACAGACCACAGATACGCAGTATTTT
TRBV29-1	TRBJ1-5	few	-	CSVGGPNQPQHF	TGCAGCGTCGGAGGGCCCAATCAGCCCCAGCATTTT
TRBV5-1	TRBJ1-6	-	TRBD1	CASSLTPTGSNSPLHF	TGCGCCAGCAGCCTTACACCGACAGGGAGCAATTCACCCCTCCACTTT
TRBV5-1	TRBJ2-1	-	-	CASTRGAQVGNEQFF	TGCGCCAGCACCCGGGGGGCCCAGGTTGGGAATGAGCAGTTCTTC
TRBV25-1	TRBJ1-5	once	-	CASSDSGVNQPQHF	TGTGCCAGCAGCGACTCAGGGGTGAATCAGCCCCAGCATTTT
TRBV20-1	TRBJ2-5	many	TRBD1	CSATPGQGETQYF	TGCAGTGCTACCCCGGGACAGGGGGAGACCCAGTACTTC
TRBV5-5	TRBJ2-7	-	-	CASSLLIEQYF	TGTGCCAGCAGCCTGCTAATCGAGCAGTACTTC
TRBV2	TRBJ2-3	few	-	CASKLMGLTDTQYF	TGTGCCAGCAAATTGATGGGTCTGACAGATACGCAGTATTTT